This paragraph covers one TCR beta chain sequence. Its antigen remains undetermined. No much larger clonotype is one base removed from it; base qualities were not supplied. The data derive from a study of blood T cell repertoires in COVID-19 (TCRdb year 2020). The study in broad terms: Samples from collaborators originated in the United States, Italy and Spain and spanned both the acute and convalescent phases of COVID-19. Where available, HLA class I and class II types were obtained from metadata supplied by the sample provider rather than from assay-based typing. The prospective study material was composed of cDNA or gDNA derived from T cells, B-cell-depleted T cells, or PBMCs. Samples came from the ongoing ImmuneRACE study (first 160 participants) plus 1,254 subjects from 6 global collaborators. Deeply sampled blood TCRbeta repertoires from subjects exposed to, actively infected with, or recovered from COVID-19 were included in the dataset. The repertoires were released in a freely available public database meant as a resource for research on the immune response to SARS-CoV-2. Sample metadata almost always included a de-identified subject ID, COVID-19 status, age in years and sex.

Study-level results and caveats: The quantity of clinical and demographic metadata differed by source and by participant and was supplied without curation.

V loses 0 bases, J loses 3 bases, and the germline ends lie 9 bases apart. CDR1 and CDR2 were assigned from the germline V gene as SGHRS and YFSETQ. Counted from cysteine to phenylalanine, this CDR3 has 14 amino acids. This entry keeps only the CDR3 DNA: 42 bases, framed from base 1. Enrolling through a virtual design, the prospective study's participants ranged in age from about 18 to 100 years and lived across roughly 23 United States geographic areas. To assign participants to cohorts, the prospective study relied on clinical history that participants themselves reported in a screening survey and a study questionnaire. ImmuneRACE Cohort 3 recovered participants were defined by two consecutive negative NP/OP PCR tests, healthcare professional clearance, or symptom resolution. Mobile phlebotomists in the prospective study collected whole blood, serum and a nasopharyngeal or oropharyngeal swab from every participant. Over a roughly two-month period, participants in the prospective study had the option of providing additional blood draws and questionnaires. Blood samples from the prospective study were shipped frozen or at room temperature prior to DNA extraction.

TCRbeta CDR3 regions were amplified from genomic DNA by means of the immunoSEQ Assay, a bias-controlled multiplex PCR. Turning to the authors' computational methods: The number of nucleated cells in each sample was estimated from the amplification of reference gene primers within the assay. Sequence reads were collapsed and filtered to measure the absolute abundance of every unique TCRbeta CDR3 rearrangement. Productive Simpson clonality was computed per sample as the square root of Simpson's diversity index over productive rearrangements. TCRdb holds this immuneACCESS table with in-frame rearrangements only. Some clones are missing; in checked studies, unresolved V genes explain under half, and the rest has no known cause. That table is the source of V, J and clone size, and D and trimming were worked out from the DNA. The sample records approximately 230,000 clones, around four fifths of which are singletons. The ten most abundant clones make up 14% to 15% of the sample.

The chain uses TRBV5-1 and TRBJ1-1; the D gene assignment is ambiguous. Sequenced: PBMCs or T cells enriched from blood (not recorded which). The receptor comes from a man aged 35-49 years who had recovered from COVID-19. The CDR3 in this case is CASSLVVGDTEAFF. The sequence in DNA is TGCGCCAGCAGCTTGGTGGTAGGAGACACTGAAGCTTTCTTT.